A single sample gave rise to the 8 T cell receptor beta chains below, sequenced in a study of blood T cell repertoires in COVID-19. The data were produced by immunoSEQ multiplex PCR, yet TCRdb's version contains in-frame clones alone and is incomplete. The table records over 25,000 clones, 80% to 90% of them present only once. The sample taken for sequencing was peripheral blood. These receptors were collected from a human donor in a cohort sampled during active COVID-19. The donor label of this sample is uncertain.

V gene TRBV7-9 combines with J gene TRBJ1-2; D is ambiguous. Per the germline V gene, CDR1 is SEHNR and CDR2 is FQNEAQ (reference sequence). This CDR3 spans 11 amino acids. V lost 11 bases to trimming and J lost 5 bases, with 12 bases between them. CDR3 in amino acids: CAGRGRYGYTF. The CDR3 DNA reads TGTGCCGGGAGAGGCCGGTATGGCTACACCTTC.

This chain joins TRBV28 and TRBJ1-3; a weak D match, TRBD1 (5 bases). The germline gives CDR1 MDHEN, CDR2 SYDVKM. Trimming cost V 5 bases and J 0 bases, with 11 bases left between them. The CDR3 covers 15 residues. CDR3 in DNA: TGTGCCAGCAGTATACAGGTTCCCTCTGGAAACACCATATATTTT. Amino acids: CASSIQVPSGNTIYF. Using reference TRBV28 and TRBJ1-3 for the parts outside the CDR3, the full variable domain is DVKVTQSSRYLVKRTGEKVFLECVQDMDHENMFWYRQDPGLGLRLIYFSYDVKMKEKGDIPEGYSVSREKKERFSLILESASTNQTSMYLCASSIQVPSGNTIYFGEGSWLTVV.

The chain has TRBV9 and TRBJ2-5, with D perhaps TRBD2 (5 bases). Germline V gene sequence: CDR1 SGDLS, CDR2 YYNGEE. The CDR3 has 14 amino acids. Trimming cost V 3 bases and J 1 base, with 10 bases left between them. This CDR3 is CASSAGLGQETQYF. The DNA for the CDR3 is TGTGCCAGCAGCGCGGGGTTGGGCCAAGAGACCCAGTACTTC.

The chain recombines TRBV5-6 with TRBJ2-5; 10 bases are shared with TRBD1. The CDR3 length is 16 residues. The germline CDR1 and CDR2 sequences are SGHDT and YYEEEE. V was clipped by 0 bases and J by 2 bases; unmatched bases: 4. The CDR3 region is CASSLEGQGRQETQYF. CDR3 in DNA: TGTGCCAGCAGCTTGGAGGGACAGGGGAGGCAAGAGACCCAGTACTTC.

CDR3 nucleotides: TGTGCCACCAGCAGAGATCCCGGGGGGCGCGGCACAGATACGCAGTATTTT. It is translated as CATSRDPGGRGTDTQYF. The V gene is TRBV15, the J gene TRBJ2-3, with a tentative D call TRBD2 (7 bases). V lost 0 bases and J lost 1, with 14 bases in between. CDR3 length equals 17 residues. Germline V gene data show CDR1 as LNHNV and CDR2 as YYDKDF (reference sequence).

The chain links TRBV2 to TRBJ1-2; 10 bases agree with TRBD1. V trimming: 7 bases; J trimming: 4 bases; junction bases outside the gene matches: 9. CDR3 length: 15 amino acids. Germline lookup yields CDR1 SNHLY and CDR2 FYNNEI. CDR3 DNA: TGTGCCAGCAAGCTTACCGGGACAGGGGTCTATGGCTACACCTTC. This translates into CASKLTGTGVYGYTF.

The chain links TRBV10-3 to TRBJ1-3; D might be TRBD1 (6 bases). The length of the CDR3 is 15 residues. The V end lost 4 bases, the J end lost 0 bases, and 10 bases lay between the germline ends. CDR1 is ENHRY and CDR2 is SYGVKD in the germline V gene. CDR3 nucleotide sequence: TGTGCCATCAGTGGAGGGACAAACTCTGGAAACACCATATATTTT. Its translation is CAISGGTNSGNTIYF.

This clone occurred once. The gene calls are TRBV6-6 and TRBJ1-2, with TRBD1 identical over 9 bases. CDR1 is MNHNY, CDR2 SVGAGI, per germline (reference sequence). V trimming: 2 bases; J trimming: 4 bases; junction bases outside the gene matches: 5. The CDR3 has 15 amino acids. As DNA, the CDR3 is TGTGCCAGCAGTTACCCCGGACAGGGGATCTATGGCTACACCTTC. Its protein is CASSYPGQGIYGYTF.